The rows below give T cell receptor beta chains drawn from one sample of a study of blood T cell repertoires in COVID-19. The method was immunoSEQ multiplex PCR; TCRdb's version includes in-frame clones alone and lacks a portion of them. The data contain about 210,000 clones, roughly 82% of them singletons. The sequenced sample was peripheral blood. The receptors derive from a man aged 50-59 years with active or convalescent COVID-19. CDR3s include the opening cysteine and the closing phenylalanine or tryptophan. The order of the fields is J gene, V gene, clone size, D gene, CDR3 protein, CDR3 DNA. A D gene is named only where the DNA matches it firmly. Some rows have no size entry. The others give once, few or many, or a class for an expanded clone.

TRBJ2-3,TRBV18,NA,TRBD1,CASSPLRTGPSTDTQYF,TGTGCCAGCTCACCCCTAAGGACAGGTCCTAGCACAGATACGCAGTATTTT
TRBJ2-1,TRBV6-1,NA,TRBD2,CASSATTSGIYNEQFF,TGTGCCAGCAGTGCAACAACTAGCGGGATCTACAATGAGCAGTTCTTC
TRBJ1-3,TRBV9,few,TRBD1,CASSTGQLFSGNTIYF,TGTGCCAGCAGCACGGGACAGCTTTTCTCTGGAAACACCATATATTTT
TRBJ2-1,TRBV7-2,NA,TRBD1,CASSLIGGQGYNEQFF,TGTGCCAGCAGCTTAATCGGGGGACAGGGCTACAATGAGCAGTTCTTC
TRBJ1-2,TRBV10-3,NA,TRBD1,CAISEGQGGGYTF,TGTGCCATCAGTGAGGGACAGGGGGGTGGCTACACCTTC
TRBJ1-1,TRBV19,NA,NA,CASSLYRNTEAFF,TGTGCCAGTAGTTTATACAGGAACACTGAAGCTTTCTTT
TRBJ2-1,TRBV15,NA,NA,CATSRDPDSAYNEQFF,TGTGCCACCAGCAGAGATCCGGACAGTGCCTACAATGAGCAGTTCTTC
TRBJ1-1,TRBV2,NA,NA,CASTRVGEAFF,TGTGCCAGCACCAGGGTAGGTGAAGCTTTCTTT
TRBJ2-2,TRBV4-3,few,NA,CASSQEQTNVINTGELFF,TGCGCCAGCAGCCAAGAACAGACCAATGTAATTAACACCGGGGAGCTGTTTTTT
TRBJ2-2,TRBV6-5,NA,TRBD1,CASSNRQGNTGELFF,TGTGCCAGCAGTAACAGACAGGGGAACACCGGGGAGCTGTTTTTT
TRBJ2-3,TRBV18,NA,NA,CASSLHSNTDTQYF,TGTGCCAGCTCACTCCACAGTAACACAGATACGCAGTATTTT
TRBJ1-4,TRBV30,once,NA,CAWSGEGDGEKLFF,TGTGCCTGGAGTGGAGAGGGCGACGGTGAAAAACTGTTTTTT
TRBJ2-1,TRBV7-2,NA,TRBD2,CASSSESGSLSEQFF,TGTGCCAGCAGCTCGGAAAGCGGGAGCCTTAGTGAGCAGTTCTTC
TRBJ1-1,TRBV15,NA,NA,CATSRDQGYTEAFF,TGTGCCACCAGCAGAGATCAGGGATACACTGAAGCTTTCTTT
TRBJ1-4,TRBV11-3,NA,NA,CASSSPTFRFDRTNEKLFF,TGTGCCAGCAGCTCCCCGACTTTTAGGTTCGACAGAACTAATGAAAAACTGTTTTTT
TRBJ1-5,TRBV28,NA,NA,CASSLRQWGQPQHF,TGTGCCAGCAGTTTAAGACAGTGGGGACAGCCCCAGCATTTT
TRBJ2-2,TRBV27,NA,TRBD2,CASSEGTTNTGELFF,TGTGCCAGCAGTGAGGGGACTACGAACACCGGGGAGCTGTTTTTT
TRBJ2-7,TRBV20-1,NA,NA,CSASRGSYEQYF,TGCAGTGCTAGTAGGGGATCCTACGAGCAGTACTTC
TRBJ2-2,TRBV9,NA,NA,CASSVDSYTGELFF,TGTGCCAGCAGCGTAGACAGTTACACCGGGGAGCTGTTTTTT
TRBJ1-3,TRBV3-1/TRBV3-2,NA,NA,CASSQSSGNTIYF,TGTGCCAGCAGCCAGAGCTCTGGAAACACCATATATTTT
TRBJ2-5,TRBV7-9,NA,NA,CASIPTQGGTQYF,TGTGCCAGCATCCCGACTCAGGGAGGGACCCAGTACTTC
TRBJ1-1,TRBV5-1,NA,NA,CASSLIGANTEAFF,TGCGCCAGCAGTCTGATAGGGGCGAACACTGAAGCTTTCTTT
TRBJ1-5,TRBV5-1,NA,NA,CASSLFPDQPQHF,TGCGCCAGCAGCTTGTTTCCGGATCAGCCCCAGCATTTT
TRBJ2-1,TRBV6-5,NA,NA,CASSRSLTVYNEQFF,TGTGCCAGCAGCCGATCCCTTACAGTTTACAATGAGCAGTTCTTC
TRBJ1-2,TRBV5-6,NA,NA,CASSGFDRDYGYTF,TGTGCCAGCAGCGGGTTCGACAGAGACTATGGCTACACCTTC
TRBJ2-1,TRBV9,NA,TRBD2,CASSVESTSGVREQFF,TGTGCCAGCAGCGTAGAAAGTACTAGCGGGGTTAGGGAGCAGTTCTTC
TRBJ2-2,TRBV27,NA,TRBD1,CASSPGDRGELFF,TGTGCCAGCAGTCCCGGGGACAGAGGGGAGCTGTTTTTT
TRBJ2-1,TRBV28,NA,NA,CASSLGAVAYNEQFF,TGTGCCAGCAGTTTAGGGGCGGTAGCCTACAATGAGCAGTTCTTC
TRBJ1-5,TRBV6-2/TRBV6-3,NA,NA,CASSWGAATNQPQHF,TGTGCCAGCAGTTGGGGCGCGGCGACCAATCAGCCCCAGCATTTT
TRBJ2-2,TRBV7-3,NA,TRBD2,CASSVRGGTGELFF,TGTGCCAGCAGCGTACGCGGGGGCACCGGGGAGCTGTTTTTT
TRBJ2-1,TRBV4-2,many,TRBD2,CASSQSGGAYNEQFF,TGTGCCAGCAGCCAATCGGGGGGGGCCTACAATGAGCAGTTCTTC
TRBJ2-4,TRBV5-1,NA,NA,CASSLKGQDIQYF,TGCGCCAGCAGCTTGAAGGGGCAAGACATTCAGTACTTC
TRBJ1-5,TRBV28,NA,TRBD1,CASLASGQGLNQPQHF,TGTGCCAGCCTAGCCTCCGGACAGGGGCTAAATCAGCCCCAGCATTTT
TRBJ2-2,TRBV11-2,NA,TRBD2,CASSPAGVPGELFF,TGTGCCAGCAGTCCAGCGGGAGTCCCCGGGGAGCTGTTTTTT
TRBJ2-2,TRBV7-2,NA,NA,CASSPYTGELFF,TGTGCCAGCAGCCCTTACACCGGGGAGCTGTTTTTT
TRBJ1-2,TRBV12-3/TRBV12-4,NA,NA,CASTPAPGHGYTF,TGTGCCAGCACTCCAGCCCCAGGTCATGGCTACACCTTC
TRBJ1-5,TRBV5-6,few,NA,CASSPQGHQPQHF,TGTGCCAGCAGCCCACAGGGCCATCAGCCCCAGCATTTT
TRBJ1-2,TRBV30,NA,NA,CAWNRQATGYGYTF,TGTGCCTGGAATCGACAGGCAACAGGCTATGGCTACACCTTC
TRBJ2-4,TRBV6-6,NA,NA,CASSYSFRENIQYF,TGTGCCAGCAGTTACTCGTTCAGGGAAAACATTCAGTACTTC
TRBJ1-1,TRBV28,NA,TRBD1,CASSLRGREAFF,TGTGCCAGCAGTTTAAGGGGGCGCGAAGCTTTCTTT
TRBJ2-1,TRBV18,NA,TRBD2,CASSPPGRSGGPDNEQFF,TGTGCCAGCTCACCACCAGGTCGTAGCGGGGGCCCGGACAATGAGCAGTTCTTC
TRBJ1-2,TRBV6-5,NA,NA,CASSSGANYGYTF,TGTGCCAGCAGCTCGGGTGCTAACTATGGCTACACCTTC
TRBJ1-2,TRBV27,NA,TRBD1,CASSLSGDSMYGYTF,TGTGCCAGCAGTTTATCTGGGGACAGCATGTATGGCTACACCTTC
TRBJ1-5,TRBV6-1,NA,NA,CASSEGGDQPQHF,TGTGCCAGCAGTGAAGGGGGGGATCAGCCCCAGCATTTT